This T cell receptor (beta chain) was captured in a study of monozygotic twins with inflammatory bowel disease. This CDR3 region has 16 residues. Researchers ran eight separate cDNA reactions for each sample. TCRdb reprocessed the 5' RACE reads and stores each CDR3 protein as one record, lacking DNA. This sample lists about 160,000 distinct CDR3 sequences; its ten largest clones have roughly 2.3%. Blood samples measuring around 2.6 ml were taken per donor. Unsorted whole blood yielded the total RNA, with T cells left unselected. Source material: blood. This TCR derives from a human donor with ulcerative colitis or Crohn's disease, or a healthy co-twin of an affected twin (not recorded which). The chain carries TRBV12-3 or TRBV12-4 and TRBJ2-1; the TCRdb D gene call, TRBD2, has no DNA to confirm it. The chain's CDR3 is CASRASGRSPYNEQFF.